These 8 T cell receptor beta chains share one sample of origin, sequenced in a study of spatial heterogeneity in lung cancer. Via MiXCR, TCRdb re-called the 5' RACE reads, giving one row per CDR3 protein. Of 50,000 to 65,000 distinct CDR3 sequences in the sample, roughly 7.9% were seen once. As to time point: sample taken at primary tumor resection. Extraction of whole RNA from tumor, nontumor lung or frozen PBMC preceded unsorted sequencing. This sample comprised PBMCs, obtained at surgery. The receptor set was obtained from a female donor with early-stage non-small cell lung cancer.

This clonotype has only a few counts. V is TRBV4-1 and J is TRBJ2-3; no clear D. V dropped 0 bases and J dropped 2 bases, with 6 bases sitting between them. The CDR3 contains 14 residues. Per germline, CDR1 MGHRA and CDR2 YSYEKL. CDR3 residues: CASSQEGYTDTQYF. The CDR3 DNA reads TGCGCCAGCAGCCAAGAGGGTTACACAGATACGCAGTATTTT.

The sample holds a few counts of this clonotype. The chain combines TRBV6-6 with TRBJ2-3; tentatively, D is TRBD1 (5 bases). This CDR3 contains 13 residues. Germline V CDR1 and CDR2: MNHNY, SVGAGI (reference sequence). Trimming took 6 bases from V and 1 from J, leaving 8 bases between them. CDR3 coding DNA: TGTGCCAGCAGACAGGATGGCACAGATACGCAGTATTTT. Protein sequence: CASRQDGTDTQYF.

In its sample, this clonotype was seen many times. The genes are TRBV20-1 and TRBJ1-1; D call uncertain. V lost 3 bases to trimming and J lost 7 bases, with 24 bases between them. The germline V gene encodes CDR1 DFQATT and CDR2 SNEGSKA (reference sequence). This CDR3 region has 16 residues. The CDR3 spells CSARALLQGGSSEAFF. In DNA, the CDR3 is TGCAGTGCTAGGGCACTCTTACAAGGTGGGAGTAGTGAAGCTTTCTTT.

This clonotype was picked up many times. The V gene is TRBV20-1, the J gene TRBJ1-6, with a possible D match to TRBD1 (5 bases). Per germline, CDR1 DFQATT and CDR2 SNEGSKA (reference sequence). Trimming removed 0 bases at V and 2 bases at J, with 11 bases between. The CDR3 spans 16 residues. As DNA, the CDR3 is TGCAGTGCTAGAGATCTCCAGGGTGCCTATAATTCACCCCTCCACTTT. Its protein is CSARDLQGAYNSPLHF.

In this sample, this clonotype turned up many times. The V gene is TRBV28, the J gene TRBJ2-7; tentatively, D is TRBD2 (6 bases). CDR1 and CDR2 (germline): MDHEN, SYDVKM. V gave up 8 bases and J gave up 4 bases, with 12 bases separating them. CDR3 length: 12 residues. The CDR3 sequence is CASFSGGYEQYF. The CDR3 DNA is TGTGCCAGCTTCTCCGGGGGATACGAGCAGTACTTC. Full variable domain (rest looked up from reference TRBV28 and TRBJ2-7): DVKVTQSSRYLVKRTGEKVFLECVQDMDHENMFWYRQDPGLGLRLIYFSYDVKMKEKGDIPEGYSVSREKKERFSLILESASTNQTSMYLCASFSGGYEQYFGPGTRLTVT.

This clonotype was observed a handful of times. This chain connects TRBV9 to TRBJ2-3, with TRBD2 matching 12 bases. Germline V lookup: CDR1 SGDLS, CDR2 YYNGEE. The V gene end was trimmed by 3 bases and the J gene end by 2 bases; junction bases not matched to a gene: 1. The CDR3 loop spans 15 amino acids. The CDR3 sequence: CASSASGGATDTQYF. The CDR3 DNA reads as TGTGCCAGCAGCGCTAGCGGGGGGGCCACAGATACGCAGTATTTT.

This rearrangement joins TRBV7-6 to TRBJ2-1; D uncertain. The CDR3 runs 10 residues. From germline, CDR1 is SGHVS and CDR2 FNYEAQ. Trimming removed 8 bases at V and 8 bases at J, with 7 bases between. The CDR3 region is CASYNDEQFF. CDR3 DNA: TGTGCCAGCTACAACGATGAGCAGTTCTTC.

CDR3 region: CSASGYTEAFF. The CDR3 DNA follows: TGCAGTGCTAGCGGTTACACTGAAGCTTTCTTT. The chain couples TRBV20-1 to TRBJ1-1; D call uncertain. V dropped 3 bases and J dropped 3 bases, with 5 bases sitting between them. CDR3 length equals 11 residues. Germline V lookup: CDR1 DFQATT, CDR2 SNEGSKA (reference sequence).